This entry lists 26 T cell receptor beta chains sequenced from one sample in a study of vaccination and CD4 T cells after COVID-19. The treatment is: roughly ten-day PBMC culture with coronavirus spike peptide pools or control peptides (ViraFEST assay). Their recognized antigens are unknown. Sequencing of the DNA from cultured CD4+ T cells was carried out with the Oncomine TCR Beta short-read assay. TCRdb ran MiXCR on the PCR reads and lists one entry per CDR3 protein. The table records 10,000 to 15,000 distinct CDR3 sequences, roughly 44% of them present only once. Material: cultured CD4+ T cells from blood, obtained after SARS-CoV-2 vaccination. The receptors were gathered from a human donor with COVID-19.

The V call is TRBV7-2, the J call TRBJ2-5; 9 bases match TRBD1. Losses at the gene ends were 3 bases for V and 2 bases for J; bases not matched to a gene: 1. The CDR3 is made up of 14 amino acids. Germline assignment: CDR1 SGHTA and CDR2 FQGNSA. For the CDR3, the DNA is TGTGCCAGCAGCTTCGACAGGGGGCAAGAGACCCAGTACTTC. Amino acid sequence: CASSFDRGQETQYF.

V and J are TRBV5-6 and TRBJ1-5, with unresolved D. The length of the CDR3 is 13 residues. Germline V CDR1 and CDR2: SGHDT, YYEEEE. V was trimmed by 4 bases and J by 7 bases, leaving 12 bases between them. The CDR3: CASSPGRGQPQHF. The CDR3 region has the DNA TGTGCCAGCAGCCCGGGCCGGGGACAGCCCCAGCATTTT.

The chain couples TRBV7-9 to TRBJ2-4; no clear D. V lost 4 bases, J lost 0 bases, and 13 bases lay in between. CDR3 length: 16 residues. The germline gives CDR1 SEHNR, CDR2 FQNEAQ (reference sequence). The CDR3 DNA reads as TGTGCCAGCAGCTCCTCTGTCCGACTAGCCAAAAACATTCAGTACTTC. It encodes CASSSSVRLAKNIQYF.

The sample holds a few counts of this clonotype. V gene TRBV20-1 combines with J gene TRBJ2-3, with D maybe TRBD1 (5 bases). Trimming took 5 bases from V and 5 from J, leaving 17 bases between them. Germline values: CDR1 DFQATT, CDR2 SNEGSKA (reference sequence). The CDR3 extends over 14 amino acids. Written as DNA, the CDR3 is TGCAGTGCTGGTGGGGCGAAGTTGGGAGATACGCAGTATTTT. This gives the protein CSAGGAKLGDTQYF.

The chain joins TRBV21-1 to TRBJ2-3; the table gives TRBD1 as D, unverified against the DNA. TRBV21-1 is marked as a pseudogene. CDR3 length equals 17 residues. This CDR3 reads CASSKGVEGAITDTQYF. The CDR3 region has the DNA TGTGCCAGCAGCAAAGGGGTCGAGGGGGCAATCACAGATACGCAGTATTTT.

In the case of this clonotype: An end of the junction does not agree with germline; a read error may underlie this. This chain connects TRBV28 to TRBJ1-5; 7 bases line up with TRBD1. This CDR3 spans 14 amino acids. Germline loops: CDR1 MDHEN, CDR2 SYDVKM. The DNA for the CDR3 is TGTGCCGGCAGTACCACAGGGGACAATCAGCCCCAGCATTTT. It translates to CAGSTTGDNQPQHF.

This clonotype was seen once. V usage is TRBV2 and J usage is TRBJ2-2, with 9 bases identical to TRBD1. The junction had 13 bases not matched to a gene; V was cut back by 5 bases and J by 6 bases. The CDR3 has 17 amino acids. Germline V gives CDR1 SNHLY, CDR2 FYNNEI. CDR3 nucleotide sequence: TGTGCCAGCAGTTCGCGTACAGGGGGCGCGGCCCCCGGGGAGCTGTTTTTT. Translated, it gives CASSSRTGGAAPGELFF.

This clonotype was detected only once. The chain employs TRBV29-1 and TRBJ1-1, with 7 nucleotides matching TRBD1. The germline V gene encodes CDR1 SQVTM and CDR2 ANQGSEA. The length of the CDR3 is 14 residues. The V segment lost 3 bases and the J segment 4 bases; nucleotides outside the gene matches: 8. The CDR3 reads CSVDATDRITEAFF. CDR3 bases: TGCAGCGTTGATGCCACGGACAGGATCACTGAAGCTTTCTTT.

The J gene is TRBJ1-3, the V gene TRBV7-8; 8 nucleotides align to TRBD1. V was clipped by 5 bases and J by 2 bases; unmatched bases: 8. This CDR3 has 16 amino acids. Germline loops: CDR1 SGHVS, CDR2 FQNEAQ. In DNA form, the CDR3 reads TGTGCCAGCAGCGCAGACAGGGGTGCAACTGGAAACACCATATATTTT. Translated, it gives CASSADRGATGNTIYF.

This clonotype was picked up a small number of times. The rearrangement joins TRBV6-1 to TRBJ2-1, with D possibly matching TRBD1 (8 bases). V lost 8 bases and J lost 7, with 18 bases in between. Germline assignment: CDR1 MNHNS and CDR2 SASEGT. The CDR3 has 14 amino acids. The CDR3 sequence: CASGNRGGVNEQFF. The CDR3 DNA is TGTGCCAGCGGGAACAGGGGGGGAGTAAATGAGCAGTTCTTC.

This chain uses TRBV10-3 with TRBJ1-2, with 7 bases fitting TRBD1. V shed 11 bases, J shed 3 bases, and the junction held 15 bases outside the gene matches. Per the germline V gene, CDR1 is ENHRY and CDR2 is SYGVKD. The CDR3 loop spans 15 amino acids. CDR3 bases: TGTGCCTCGACAGGTCCGACAGGGCGTGACTATGGCTACACCTTC. Translation: CASTGPTGRDYGYTF.

This clonotype was recorded once. V and J are TRBV19 and TRBJ2-2, with D uncertain. Per germline, CDR1 LNHDA and CDR2 SQIVND (reference sequence). V was pared by 10 bases and J by 2 bases, with 17 bases between. The CDR3 is 15 residues long. The CDR3 region is CATRVGSANTGELFF. The CDR3 nucleotides read TGTGCCACACGGGTGGGATCGGCCAACACCGGGGAGCTGTTTTTT.

There are a few counts of this clonotype. The chain joins TRBV19 to TRBJ1-6; 7 nucleotides align to TRBD1. The trim removed 8 bases at V and 1 base at J, leaving 11 bases unmatched. From germline, CDR1 is LNHDA and CDR2 SQIVND (reference sequence). The CDR3 is 17 residues long. The CDR3 reads CASQQGDRASYNSPLHF. CDR3 bases: TGTGCCAGTCAACAAGGGGACAGAGCATCCTATAATTCACCCCTCCACTTT.

The CDR3, as DNA: TGTGCCAGCAGTGGCCTAGCGGGGCGCTACCAAGAGACCCAGTACTTC. Translating it yields CASSGLAGRYQETQYF. The chain carries TRBV6-2 or TRBV6-3 and TRBJ2-5; 9 bases match TRBD2. After removal of 5 bases from V and 0 bases from J, the junction contained 7 bases not matched to a gene. Germline V gene sequence: CDR1 MNHEY, CDR2 SVGEGT. The CDR3 contains 16 residues.

This clonotype came up a few times. The rearrangement links TRBV14 to TRBJ1-2; D remains ambiguous. This CDR3 is built from 15 residues. Germline CDR1 SGHDN, CDR2 FVKESK. Between the trimmed V and J ends, which lost 6 bases and 8 bases, there was a span of 22 bases. The CDR3, as DNA: TGTGCCAGCAGTTCCTACCCGACCCCTCTTGGGGGCTACACCTTC. Translation gives CASSSYPTPLGGYTF.

This clonotype was seen once. This chain joins TRBV11-2 and TRBJ2-7; no clear D gene. The CDR3 loop spans 15 amino acids. Germline CDR1 SGHAT, CDR2 FQNNGV. Trimming took off 5 bases at V and 5 bases at J, with 19 bases between the two ends. The CDR3 sequence is CASSTGLQPLHEQYF. Written as DNA, the CDR3 is TGTGCCAGCAGCACCGGGCTTCAACCCCTCCACGAGCAGTACTTC. The full variable domain, completed using reference TRBV11-2 and TRBJ2-7, is EAGVAQSPRYKIIEKRQSVAFWCNPISGHATLYWYQQILGQGPKLLIQFQNNGVVDDSQLPKDRFSAERLKGVDSTLKIQPAKLEDSAVYLCASSTGLQPLHEQYFGPGTRLTVT.

The chain has TRBV27 and TRBJ1-6, with D possibly being TRBD1 (6 bases). Per the germline V gene, CDR1 is MNHEY and CDR2 is SMNVEV (reference sequence). CDR3 length: 16 residues. V was shortened by 6 bases and J by 4 bases, with 16 bases between the two germline ends. CDR3 DNA: TGTGCCAGCAGCCCCACGTCACAGGGTTATAATTCACCCCTCCACTTT. Amino acid sequence: CASSPTSQGYNSPLHF.

The V and J genes are TRBV7-2 and TRBJ1-1; no firm D call. Germline V CDR1 and CDR2: SGHTA, FQGNSA. Deletions cut 0 bases from V and 4 bases from J, with 9 bases between. CDR3 length equals 14 residues. CDR3 loop: CASSLAPGSTEAFF. The CDR3 region has the DNA TGTGCCAGCAGCTTAGCACCGGGAAGCACTGAAGCTTTCTTT.

This clonotype has only a few counts. The chain couples TRBV6-5 to TRBJ1-2, with TRBD1 matching over 7 bases. The CDR3 extends over 15 amino acids. V was pared by 0 bases and J by 2 bases, with 3 bases of the junction left unmatched. Per germline, CDR1 MNHEY and CDR2 SVGAGI. The CDR3 bases are TGTGCCAGCAGTTACTCGCAGGGGGTAAACTATGGCTACACCTTC. This translates into CASSYSQGVNYGYTF.

The V and J genes are TRBV24-1 and TRBJ2-3, with D unclear. Trimming cost V 9 bases and J 2 bases, with 20 bases left between them. The CDR3 is 16 residues long. Germline CDR1 reads KGHDR; CDR2 reads SFDVKD. CDR3: CATSDASSGPTDTQYF. The CDR3 DNA reads TGTGCCACCTCGGATGCCTCCTCCGGTCCCACAGATACGCAGTATTTT.

This clonotype was observed a handful of times. This chain joins TRBV20-1 and TRBJ1-6; perhaps TRBD1 as D (6 bases). Germline CDR1 is DFQATT and CDR2 is SNEGSKA (reference sequence). The CDR3 is made up of 16 amino acids. V was cut by 6 bases and J by 6 bases, with 21 bases left in between. The chain's CDR3 is CSAPDGGRGVNSPLHF. The CDR3 DNA sequence: TGCAGTGCCCCAGATGGGGGGAGGGGGGTTAATTCACCCCTCCACTTT.

In this sample, this clonotype turned up a few times. The gene calls are TRBV25-1 and TRBJ2-7; a weak D match, TRBD2 (6 bases). The germline V gene has CDR1 MGHDK and CDR2 SYGVNS. The CDR3 has 13 residues. V gave up 7 bases and J gave up 1 base, with 11 bases separating them. The CDR3 nucleotides are TGTGCCAGCACCGACCGGGGGTCCTACGAGCAGTACTTC. Translation gives CASTDRGSYEQYF.

The chain joins TRBV7-9 to TRBJ2-3, with TRBD1 matching over 7 bases. V shed 6 bases, J shed 6 bases, and the junction held 12 bases outside the gene matches. In germline, CDR1 is SEHNR, CDR2 FQNEAQ (reference sequence). The CDR3 totals 15 residues. The CDR3 sequence: CASSSRGSAWDTQYF. The CDR3 region has the DNA TGTGCCAGCAGTTCCAGGGGGTCAGCGTGGGATACGCAGTATTTT.

CDR3: CASRSSYNSPLHF. DNA for the CDR3: TGTGCCAGCAGGAGCTCCTATAATTCACCCCTCCACTTT. V is TRBV27 and J is TRBJ1-6; D gene unclear. With 6 bases removed from V and 0 bases from J, the gap between germline ends came to 3 bases. The V gene's germline CDR1 is MNHEY and CDR2 SMNVEV (reference sequence). The CDR3 sequence is 13 residues long.

This clonotype has just one count. The V call is TRBV5-4, the J call TRBJ1-1; D is possibly TRBD1 (5 bases). V lost 0 bases and J lost 1, with 10 bases in between. There are 15 residues in the CDR3. CDR1 is SGHNT, CDR2 YYREEE, per germline (reference sequence). The CDR3 here is CASSLVQGWNTEAFF. The CDR3 DNA reads as TGTGCCAGCAGCTTGGTCCAGGGTTGGAACACTGAAGCTTTCTTT.

This chain links TRBV6-1 with TRBJ2-5; 9 nucleotides agree with TRBD1. The CDR3 runs to 14 residues. The V gene end was trimmed by 6 bases and the J gene end by 5 bases; junction bases not matched to a gene: 7. Germline assignment: CDR1 MNHNS and CDR2 SASEGT. Here the CDR3 DNA reads TGTGCCAGCAGCGCCGGGACAGGGTGGGAGACCCAGTACTTC. Amino acids: CASSAGTGWETQYF.